This T cell receptor beta chain was sequenced in a study of blood T cells in healthy people across ages. The second PCR ran about 6 to 12 cycles with a sample-barcoded 5' primer and J-beta primers. TCRdb ran MiXCR on the 5' RACE reads and lists one entry per CDR3 protein. Of about 1.8 million distinct CDR3 sequences in the sample, less than 50% were seen once. The CDR3 is 14 amino acids. CDR1 is MNHEY, CDR2 SMNVEV, per germline (reference sequence). V was shortened by 4 bases and J by 7 bases, with 17 bases between the two germline ends. This clonotype was observed a single time. The target antigen is unknown. Study-level points and caveats: Getting older went along with TCR beta diversity per million T cells dropping roughly linearly.

This sequence originates from a woman in her forties in good health. The chain links TRBV27 to TRBJ2-7; D is uncertain. The sample consisted of blood. Written as DNA, the CDR3 is TGTGCCAGCAGTTCGTCCTACGAGGCCATGGAGCAGTACTTC. The encoded protein is CASSSSYEAMEQYF.